Listed below are T cell receptor beta chains from one sample, sequenced in a study of cytomegalovirus exposure and HLA in healthy donors. Clones were sequenced by immunoSEQ multiplex PCR, and TCRdb holds only the in-frame ones, with some missing. Among about 170,000 clones listed, around 86% were seen once. Sequences were obtained from PBMCs. Every receptor here comes from a man between 18 and 29 years old in good health and CMV-seropositive. Each CDR3 is given with its conserved first and last residue. The D gene is left open where the match is weak. Some rows mark clone size as missing; the rest say once, few, many or name a class of expanded clone.

j_call: TRBJ2-1
v_call: TRBV9
d_call: TRBD2
clone_size: NA
cdr3_nt: TGTGCCAGCAGCCATACTAGCGGGAGGGCCCTGGTTTACAATGAGCAGTTCTTC
cdr3_aa: CASSHTSGRALVYNEQFF

j_call: TRBJ1-2
v_call: TRBV5-4
d_call: TRBD1
clone_size: NA
cdr3_nt: TGTGCCAGCAGCTTGGACGGACAGGGAGCCTATGGCTACACCTTC
cdr3_aa: CASSLDGQGAYGYTF

j_call: TRBJ2-7
v_call: TRBV6-6
d_call: NA
clone_size: once
cdr3_nt: TGTGCCAGCAGTCCAGACTGGCCCTACGAGCAGTACTTC
cdr3_aa: CASSPDWPYEQYF

j_call: TRBJ1-5
v_call: TRBV7-9
d_call: TRBD1
clone_size: NA
cdr3_nt: TGTGCCAGCGGACAGGACAGTTCGAATCAGCCCCAGCATTTT
cdr3_aa: CASGQDSSNQPQHF

j_call: TRBJ2-7
v_call: TRBV27
d_call: TRBD1
clone_size: NA
cdr3_nt: TGTGCCAGCAGTTTATACAGGGGACACGAGCAGTACTTC
cdr3_aa: CASSLYRGHEQYF

j_call: TRBJ2-7
v_call: TRBV10-2
d_call: TRBD1
clone_size: NA
cdr3_nt: TGCGCCAGCAGCGCGACAGGGATAGGCGAGCAGTACTTC
cdr3_aa: CASSATGIGEQYF

j_call: TRBJ2-3
v_call: TRBV7-9
d_call: TRBD1
clone_size: many
cdr3_nt: TGTGCCAGCAGTTTCGAAGGGGGCCCGGATACGCAGTATTTT
cdr3_aa: CASSFEGGPDTQYF

j_call: TRBJ1-5
v_call: TRBV21-1
d_call: NA
clone_size: NA
cdr3_nt: TGTGCCAGCAGCACTCCCCACTGGGACAGGAGGCTCCGATATAGCAATCAGCCCCAGCATTTT
cdr3_aa: CASSTPHWDRRLRYSNQPQHF

j_call: TRBJ1-2
v_call: TRBV5-4
d_call: TRBD1
clone_size: NA
cdr3_nt: TGTGCCAGCAGCTTGGAGGACAGGGGGTACGGCTACACCTTC
cdr3_aa: CASSLEDRGYGYTF

j_call: TRBJ2-2
v_call: TRBV7-3
d_call: TRBD1
clone_size: NA
cdr3_nt: TGTGCCAGCCGACAGGGGCTTAACACCGGGGAGCTGTTTTTT
cdr3_aa: CASRQGLNTGELFF

j_call: TRBJ2-1
v_call: TRBV5-1
d_call: TRBD2
clone_size: NA
cdr3_nt: TGCGCCAGCAGCTTCACAGCGGGGGGGCTTGATGAGCAGTTCTTC
cdr3_aa: CASSFTAGGLDEQFF

j_call: TRBJ2-1
v_call: TRBV7-9
d_call: NA
clone_size: NA
cdr3_nt: TGTGCCAGCAGCACGGGACTCCCTAATGAGCAGTTCTTC
cdr3_aa: CASSTGLPNEQFF

j_call: TRBJ2-1
v_call: TRBV6-6
d_call: TRBD1
clone_size: NA
cdr3_nt: TGTGCCAGCAGTTACTCGGGACAGGGATTCGACAATGAGCAGTTCTTC
cdr3_aa: CASSYSGQGFDNEQFF

j_call: TRBJ2-3
v_call: TRBV4-2
d_call: NA
clone_size: NA
cdr3_nt: TGTGCCAGCAGCCAAGGTGAGACTCCAAACCATGATACGCAGTATTTT
cdr3_aa: CASSQGETPNHDTQYF

j_call: TRBJ1-2
v_call: TRBV7-6
d_call: NA
clone_size: NA
cdr3_nt: TGTGCCAGCAGCCCTAATCCCTATTATGGCTACACCTTC
cdr3_aa: CASSPNPYYGYTF

j_call: TRBJ1-1
v_call: TRBV2
d_call: TRBD1
clone_size: NA
cdr3_nt: TGTGCCAGCAGTGAACGGACAGGAGGAACTGAAGCTTTCTTT
cdr3_aa: CASSERTGGTEAFF

j_call: TRBJ2-3
v_call: TRBV29-1
d_call: TRBD2
clone_size: NA
cdr3_nt: TGCAGCGTGGGACTAGCGGAAGATACGCAGTATTTT
cdr3_aa: CSVGLAEDTQYF

j_call: TRBJ2-2
v_call: TRBV5-1
d_call: TRBD2
clone_size: NA
cdr3_nt: TGCGCCAGCAGCTTGGTAGGGCCGAGCGGGGGCCTTAACACCGGGGAGCTGTTTTTT
cdr3_aa: CASSLVGPSGGLNTGELFF

j_call: TRBJ1-1
v_call: TRBV11-2
d_call: NA
clone_size: NA
cdr3_nt: TGTGCCAGCATGAGAGGAATGAACACTGAAGCTTTCTTT
cdr3_aa: CASMRGMNTEAFF

j_call: TRBJ1-5
v_call: TRBV6-5
d_call: NA
clone_size: NA
cdr3_nt: TGTGCCAGCAGACCCCGCGGGCGCCACAATCAGCCCCAGCATTTT
cdr3_aa: CASRPRGRHNQPQHF

j_call: TRBJ1-2
v_call: TRBV6-1
d_call: NA
clone_size: NA
cdr3_nt: TGTGCCAGCAGCCCGGACAGAAACTATGGCTACACCTTC
cdr3_aa: CASSPDRNYGYTF

j_call: TRBJ1-4
v_call: TRBV6-1
d_call: NA
clone_size: once
cdr3_nt: TGTGCCAGCAGTGCGATCCCAGGGTCTAATGAAAAACTGTTTTTT
cdr3_aa: CASSAIPGSNEKLFF

j_call: TRBJ2-7
v_call: TRBV14
d_call: TRBD1
clone_size: few
cdr3_nt: TGTGCCAGCAGCCTCCGGGACAGGAGATTCCCCTACGAGCAGTACTTC
cdr3_aa: CASSLRDRRFPYEQYF

j_call: TRBJ1-4
v_call: TRBV6-5
d_call: NA
clone_size: NA
cdr3_nt: TGTGCCAGCAGTTACGGGCCGGCCTCAACTAATGAAAAACTGTTTTTT
cdr3_aa: CASSYGPASTNEKLFF

j_call: TRBJ1-4
v_call: TRBV9
d_call: TRBD1
clone_size: NA
cdr3_nt: TGTGCCAGCAGCGTGTCAGCCGGGACAGAGAATGAAAAACTGTTTTTT
cdr3_aa: CASSVSAGTENEKLFF

j_call: TRBJ1-2
v_call: TRBV18
d_call: NA
clone_size: NA
cdr3_nt: TGTGCCAGCTCGTCTGACAGTAACTATGGCTACACCTTC
cdr3_aa: CASSSDSNYGYTF

j_call: TRBJ1-1
v_call: TRBV9
d_call: TRBD1
clone_size: NA
cdr3_nt: TGTGCCAGCAGCGGGACAGGGTTGAACACTGAAGCTTTCTTT
cdr3_aa: CASSGTGLNTEAFF

j_call: TRBJ2-3
v_call: TRBV5-6
d_call: NA
clone_size: NA
cdr3_nt: TGTGCCAGCAGCTTTGGACGGGGAGATACGCAGTATTTT
cdr3_aa: CASSFGRGDTQYF

j_call: TRBJ2-1
v_call: TRBV11-3
d_call: TRBD2
clone_size: NA
cdr3_nt: TGTGCCAGCAGCTTTGGGACTAGTATCGATGAGCAGTTCTTC
cdr3_aa: CASSFGTSIDEQFF

j_call: TRBJ2-7
v_call: TRBV5-1
d_call: NA
clone_size: NA
cdr3_nt: TGCGCCAGCAGATTGGACAGTATCTCCTACGAGCAGTACTTC
cdr3_aa: CASRLDSISYEQYF

j_call: TRBJ1-2
v_call: TRBV6-1
d_call: TRBD1
clone_size: NA
cdr3_nt: TGTGCCGAGGGGGCCCCCGGCTATGGCTACACCTTC
cdr3_aa: CAEGAPGYGYTF

j_call: TRBJ1-2
v_call: TRBV6-1
d_call: TRBD1
clone_size: NA
cdr3_nt: TGTGCCAGCAGTGAGGGCAGGGGGACTAACTATGGCTACACCTTC
cdr3_aa: CASSEGRGTNYGYTF

j_call: TRBJ1-1
v_call: TRBV7-9
d_call: TRBD1
clone_size: few
cdr3_nt: TGTGCCAGCAGCACGGACAGGCATGCCGTGAACACTGAAGCTTTCTTT
cdr3_aa: CASSTDRHAVNTEAFF

j_call: TRBJ1-1
v_call: TRBV11-2
d_call: TRBD1
clone_size: NA
cdr3_nt: TGTGCCAGCAGCTTAGGGGACAGGGGCCGGGGGACTGAAGCTTTCTTT
cdr3_aa: CASSLGDRGRGTEAFF

j_call: TRBJ2-2
v_call: TRBV6-6
d_call: NA
clone_size: once
cdr3_nt: TGTGCCAGCAACGGTCCCAGGCTTATAGAGCTGTTTTTT
cdr3_aa: CASNGPRLIELFF

j_call: TRBJ1-6
v_call: TRBV5-1
d_call: NA
clone_size: once
cdr3_nt: TGCGCCAGCAGCGAGGGCCGTCAAGGAACCCTCCACTTT
cdr3_aa: CASSEGRQGTLHF

j_call: TRBJ2-1
v_call: TRBV27
d_call: TRBD2
clone_size: NA
cdr3_nt: TGTGCCAGCAGTTCGCTTTTGCGGGAGGTCGGTAATGAGCAGTTCTTC
cdr3_aa: CASSSLLREVGNEQFF

j_call: TRBJ2-7
v_call: TRBV7-9
d_call: TRBD1
clone_size: NA
cdr3_nt: TGTGCCAGCAGCCTGGGGACAGGGGGGGGCGAGCAGTACTTC
cdr3_aa: CASSLGTGGGEQYF

j_call: TRBJ2-7
v_call: TRBV6-1
d_call: NA
clone_size: many
cdr3_nt: TGTGCCAGCAGTGAAGAGGAGGGGTGGGACTCCTACGAGCAGTACTTC
cdr3_aa: CASSEEEGWDSYEQYF

j_call: TRBJ1-2
v_call: TRBV7-9
d_call: TRBD1
clone_size: NA
cdr3_nt: TGTGCCAGCAGCCGCGCCGGGACAGGGGGCAAGGATGGCTACACCTTC
cdr3_aa: CASSRAGTGGKDGYTF

j_call: TRBJ2-1
v_call: TRBV27
d_call: TRBD2
clone_size: NA
cdr3_nt: TGTGCCAGCAGGACTAGCGGGAGCTACAATGAGCAGTTCTTC
cdr3_aa: CASRTSGSYNEQFF

j_call: TRBJ2-5
v_call: TRBV28
d_call: TRBD1
clone_size: NA
cdr3_nt: TGTGCCAGCAGTTTAAACGTCCGGACAGGGAACCAAGAGACCCAGTACTTC
cdr3_aa: CASSLNVRTGNQETQYF